This passage covers 23 T cell receptor beta chains from one sample sequenced in a study of T cells after yellow fever vaccination. TCRdb reprocessed the 5' RACE reads via MiXCR and lists one record per CDR3 protein. The top ten hold approximately 1% of the sample, which has around 230,000 distinct CDR3 sequences, roughly 6.8% seen once. The sample in question was CD4+ T cells sorted from PBMCs, obtained on the day of the yellow fever booster vaccination. The origin of the receptors is a young man who received the YFV17D yellow fever vaccine.

About this clonotype: A much larger clone lies one base from this, so it may be a read error. The CDR3 spells CSATPALRTAEAFF. The CDR3 DNA reads TGCAGTGCTACCCCGGCGCTCCGGACCGCTGAAGCTTTCTTT. The chain uses TRBV20-1 and TRBJ1-1; D call uncertain. V was shortened by 4 bases and J by 6 bases, with 18 bases between the two germline ends. The CDR3 sequence is 14 residues long. Germline V gene sequence: CDR1 DFQATT, CDR2 SNEGSKA (reference sequence).

This clonotype was detected many times. V gene TRBV13 combines with J gene TRBJ2-1, with D unclear. Germline CDR1 reads PRHDT; CDR2 reads FYEKMQ (reference sequence). This CDR3 is built from 11 residues. V lost 3 bases to trimming and J lost 8 bases, with 5 bases between them. The CDR3 nucleotides are TGTGCCAGCAGCTTGCGATATGAGCAGTTCTTC. Amino acid sequence: CASSLRYEQFF.

J is TRBJ1-6 and V is TRBV7-2, with 7 bases identical to TRBD1. The CDR3 loop spans 14 amino acids. CDR1 is SGHTA, CDR2 FQGNSA, per germline. Trimming took 5 bases from V and 7 from J; bases not matched to a gene: 5. The CDR3 protein is CASSSRGGNSPLHF. CDR3 bases: TGTGCCAGCAGCAGCAGGGGGGGGAATTCACCCCTCCACTTT.

The V gene is TRBV29-1, the J gene TRBJ1-2, with D possibly being TRBD1 (6 bases). The germline CDR1 and CDR2 sequences are SQVTM and ANQGSEA. V was clipped by 0 bases and J by 8 bases, with 19 bases between them. The CDR3 spans 15 residues. The CDR3 coding sequence is TGCAGCGTTGAAGATTCGGGGGGCAAGCCGGGAGGCTACACCTTC. It codes for CSVEDSGGKPGGYTF.

The chain couples TRBV7-6 to TRBJ2-7, with 9 bases identical to TRBD1. V shed 2 bases and J 3 bases; nucleotides not matched to a gene: 11. This CDR3 has 17 amino acids. Per the germline V gene, CDR1 is SGHVS and CDR2 is FNYEAQ. CDR3 nucleotide sequence: TGTGCCAGCAGCTTAAGCGAGGGGACAGGGAAAGGCTACGAGCAGTACTTC. It is translated as CASSLSEGTGKGYEQYF.

The chain recombines TRBV20-1 with TRBJ2-1; no clear D gene. CDR1 and CDR2 (germline): DFQATT, SNEGSKA (reference sequence). Trimming took 6 bases from V and 3 from J, leaving 21 bases between them. The CDR3 totals 16 residues. The CDR3: CSALNQVAGYYNEQFF. DNA of the CDR3: TGCAGTGCACTTAACCAGGTAGCAGGTTACTACAATGAGCAGTTCTTC.

There are many counts of this clonotype. The chain is built from TRBV20-1 and TRBJ2-4; possibly TRBD1 for D (5 bases). Germline CDR1 is DFQATT and CDR2 is SNEGSKA (reference sequence). The V gene lost 6 bases and the J gene lost 0 bases, with 9 bases spanning the gap. The CDR3 has 13 residues. The CDR3 reads CSARTIAKNIQYF. The CDR3 DNA follows: TGCAGTGCCCGGACAATAGCCAAAAACATTCAGTACTTC.

The chain has TRBV20-1 and TRBJ1-6, with 9 bases identical to TRBD1. CDR1 is DFQATT, CDR2 SNEGSKA, per germline (reference sequence). CDR3 size: 15 residues. Trimming cost V 1 base and J 15 bases; bases outside gene matches: 13. The DNA of the CDR3 is TGCAGTGCTAGAGGACCGGGACAGGGTACTAGGGACCTCCACTTT. This encodes CSARGPGQGTRDLHF.

This clonotype was observed a few times. The chain joins TRBV3-1 to TRBJ1-5; TRBD1 matches 7 bases. The CDR3 has 14 amino acids. Germline CDR1 reads LGHDT; CDR2 reads YNNKEL (reference sequence). V dropped 2 bases and J dropped 11; count of bases not matched to a gene: 9. The CDR3 bases are TGTGCCAGCAGCCAACTAGGACAGGTTGGAACCCAGCATTTT. Translation: CASSQLGQVGTQHF.

J is TRBJ2-5 and V is TRBV20-1; TRBD2 matches 9 bases. Germline CDR1 is DFQATT and CDR2 is SNEGSKA (reference sequence). The CDR3 extends over 16 amino acids. V lost 1 base and J lost 4; bases outside the gene matches: 10. The CDR3 protein is CSARVLGGRAVETQYF. CDR3 DNA: TGCAGTGCTAGAGTCCTTGGCGGGAGGGCCGTAGAGACCCAGTACTTC.

This clonotype has just a few counts. This chain links TRBV5-1 with TRBJ2-3, with D possibly matching TRBD2 (5 bases). Germline CDR1 is SGHRS and CDR2 is YFSETQ. This CDR3 is 15 amino acids long. V was pared by 0 bases and J by 3 bases, with 11 bases between. The CDR3 sequence is CASSLDAGRTDTQYF. In nucleotides, the CDR3 is TGCGCCAGCAGCTTGGACGCGGGTCGTACAGATACGCAGTATTTT.

This clonotype occurred many times. The V call is TRBV7-3, the J call TRBJ2-3; 8 bases map to TRBD2. The V segment lost 5 bases and the J segment 4 bases; nucleotides outside the gene matches: 11. There are 16 residues in the CDR3. CDR1 SGHTA and CDR2 FQGTGA come from the germline V gene. CDR3 sequence (DNA): TGTGCCAGCAGCCAAAGTGTACTAGCGGAAGCAGATACGCAGTATTTT. Its protein product is CASSQSVLAEADTQYF.

The sample holds a few counts of this clonotype. The chain is built from TRBV5-1 and TRBJ2-7, with TRBD2 matching over 13 bases. The CDR3 loop spans 15 amino acids. The V and J ends lost 4 bases and 5 bases, in that order; junction bases with no gene match: 6. The germline V gene has CDR1 SGHRS and CDR2 YFSETQ. The chain's CDR3 is CASSTRTSGSHEQYF. The CDR3, as DNA: TGCGCCAGCAGCACTAGGACTAGCGGGAGTCACGAGCAGTACTTC.

This clonotype was observed a few times. J is TRBJ1-4 and V is TRBV6-5, with D uncertain. The CDR3 has 13 amino acids. The germline V and J ends were trimmed by 6 bases and 6 bases, with 11 bases remaining between them. The germline gives CDR1 MNHEY, CDR2 SVGAGI. The CDR3 bases are TGTGCCAGCAGGACCGACGGCCATGAAAAACTGTTTTTT. It specifies CASRTDGHEKLFF.

The V and J genes are TRBV29-1 and TRBJ2-7, with D perhaps matching TRBD1 (5 bases). In germline, CDR1 is SQVTM, CDR2 ANQGSEA. V lost 8 bases to trimming and J lost 0 bases, with 14 bases between them. The CDR3 extends over 13 amino acids. DNA of the CDR3: TGCAGCATTTGTGACAGCAGCTCCTACGAGCAGTACTTC. Translation gives CSICDSSSYEQYF.

This clonotype was counted ten times or more. The chain uses TRBV28 and TRBJ2-5; 11 nucleotides align to TRBD2. The CDR3 sequence is 18 residues long. The trim removed 4 bases at V and 3 bases at J, leaving 13 bases unmatched. The V gene's germline CDR1 is MDHEN and CDR2 SYDVKM. CDR3 residues: CASSSSGTSGPVKETQYF. CDR3 in DNA: TGTGCCAGCAGTTCTTCCGGGACTAGCGGCCCGGTTAAAGAGACCCAGTACTTC. The variable domain in full, with the rest retrieved from reference TRBV28 and TRBJ2-5, is DVKVTQSSRYLVKRTGEKVFLECVQDMDHENMFWYRQDPGLGLRLIYFSYDVKMKEKGDIPEGYSVSREKKERFSLILESASTNQTSMYLCASSSSGTSGPVKETQYFGPGTRLLVL.

This clonotype has ten or more counts. This chain uses TRBV11-2 with TRBJ1-1, with D possibly matching TRBD1 (6 bases). CDR1 and CDR2 from the germline V gene are SGHAT and FQNNGV. The V end lost 5 bases, the J end lost 7 bases, and 14 bases lay between the germline ends. CDR3 length: 13 residues. The CDR3 sequence: CASSPNRESEAFF. The CDR3 DNA reads as TGTGCCAGCAGCCCCAACAGGGAAAGTGAAGCTTTCTTT.

This sequence joins TRBV7-2 and TRBJ2-1, with 9 bases identical to TRBD2. The CDR3 runs to 15 residues. V shed 7 bases and J 1 base; nucleotides not matched to a gene: 5. Germline V gene data show CDR1 as SGHTA and CDR2 as FQGNSA. The CDR3 bases are TGTGCCAGCAAATCGAGCGGGAGGTCCTACAATGAGCAGTTCTTC. This gives the protein CASKSSGRSYNEQFF.

The chain recombines TRBV28 with TRBJ2-5; 9 bases map to TRBD1. Germline loops: CDR1 MDHEN, CDR2 SYDVKM. Trimming removed 5 bases from V and 5 bases from J; junction bases left unmatched: 12. The CDR3 is 16 residues long. CDR3 in DNA: TGTGCCAGCAGTGGGGGGGGACAGGGACTTTGGGAGACCCAGTACTTC. It encodes CASSGGGQGLWETQYF.

The CDR3 nucleotides read TGTGCAAGTCGCGAGGGACTAGCGGGCCCTTGGGAGCAGTACTTC. Its translation is CASREGLAGPWEQYF. This chain uses TRBV12-2 with TRBJ2-7; TRBD2, as called in the table, went unchecked against the DNA. TRBV12-2 is shown as a pseudogene. The CDR3 has 15 residues.

The J gene is TRBJ2-7, the V gene TRBV7-9; D possibly corresponds to TRBD2 (5 bases). Looked up from germline, CDR1 is SEHNR and CDR2 is FQNEAQ (reference sequence). Trimming took off 5 bases at V and 5 bases at J, with 16 bases between the two ends. The CDR3 has 14 residues. The CDR3 spells CASSTKTFGDEQYF. CDR3 sequence (DNA): TGTGCCAGCAGCACAAAGACCTTCGGGGACGAGCAGTACTTC.

This clonotype was detected ten times or more. V usage is TRBV29-1 and J usage is TRBJ2-2, with D maybe TRBD1 (6 bases). V shed 3 bases and J shed 8 bases, with 10 bases lying between them. There are 12 residues in the CDR3. Germline assignment: CDR1 SQVTM and CDR2 ANQGSEA. The CDR3 region is CSVDQGFGELFF. The CDR3 DNA reads as TGCAGCGTTGACCAGGGGTTTGGGGAGCTGTTTTTT.

Notes on this clonotype: At one boundary the junction diverges from the germline segment, which might be a read error. V is TRBV20-1 and J is TRBJ2-7; 11 nucleotides align to TRBD2. CDR3 length: 17 amino acids. Germline values: CDR1 DFQATT, CDR2 SNEGSKA (reference sequence). The CDR3 sequence: CCARENGLTSGSHEQYF. DNA of the CDR3: TGCTGTGCTAGAGAGAACGGCTTAACTAGCGGGAGCCACGAGCAGTACTTC.